The rows below give T cell receptor beta chains drawn from one sample of a study of cytomegalovirus exposure and HLA in healthy donors. Clones were read by immunoSEQ multiplex PCR, and TCRdb kept only the in-frame ones, dropping some. The repertoire holds over 150,000 clones, with over 75% as singletons. Sample: PBMCs. The receptors originated from a boy between 2 and 10 years old in good health and CMV-seronegative. CDR3s include the opening cysteine and the closing phenylalanine or tryptophan. A D gene is named only where the DNA matches it firmly. Rows may omit the clone size; those that give it use once, few, many or a size class.

J: TRBJ1-1
size: NA
V: TRBV7-9
D: NA
CDR3: CASSWGDANTEAFF
DNA: TGTGCCAGCAGCTGGGGGGACGCGAACACTGAAGCTTTCTTT

J: TRBJ2-3
size: NA
V: TRBV7-2
D: NA
CDR3: CASKGPSTDTQYF
DNA: TGTGCCAGCAAGGGGCCCAGCACAGATACGCAGTATTTT

J: TRBJ2-7
size: NA
V: TRBV11-3
D: TRBD1
CDR3: CASSDPGQGSYEQYF
DNA: TGTGCCAGCAGCGACCCGGGACAGGGATCCTACGAGCAGTACTTC

J: TRBJ2-3
size: NA
V: TRBV4-3
D: TRBD2
CDR3: CASSQDRGDTDTQYF
DNA: TGCGCCAGCAGCCAAGATCGGGGGGACACAGATACGCAGTATTTT

J: TRBJ2-3
size: NA
V: TRBV2
D: TRBD2
CDR3: CASSRLEERGNPTDTQYF
DNA: TGTGCCAGCAGTCGCCTCGAGGAGCGGGGAAATCCCACAGATACGCAGTATTTT

J: TRBJ1-6
size: NA
V: TRBV7-9
D: NA
CDR3: CASSLEAAGASNSPLHF
DNA: TGTGCCAGCAGCTTAGAGGCTGCGGGGGCCTCCAATTCACCCCTCCACTTT

J: TRBJ2-5
size: few
V: TRBV4-3
D: TRBD2
CDR3: CASSPLAGETQYF
DNA: TGCGCCAGCAGCCCCCTAGCGGGAGAGACCCAGTACTTC

J: TRBJ1-4
size: NA
V: TRBV30
D: TRBD1
CDR3: CAWSTPRGSSEKLFF
DNA: TGTGCCTGGAGTACCCCCAGGGGGTCCAGTGAAAAACTGTTTTTT

J: TRBJ2-7
size: NA
V: TRBV27
D: TRBD1
CDR3: CASSPSPGQGINEQYF
DNA: TGTGCCAGCAGTCCTTCTCCAGGACAGGGAATAAACGAGCAGTACTTC

J: TRBJ2-7
size: NA
V: TRBV5-6
D: NA
CDR3: CASSLSTYEQYF
DNA: TGTGCCAGCAGCCTAAGCACCTACGAGCAGTACTTC

J: TRBJ1-2
size: few
V: TRBV11-2
D: NA
CDR3: CASSLIGVDYGYTF
DNA: TGTGCCAGCAGTTTGATAGGGGTTGACTATGGCTACACCTTC

J: TRBJ1-2
size: NA
V: TRBV5-1
D: TRBD1
CDR3: CASSSGTGHYGYTF
DNA: TGCGCCAGCAGCTCCGGGACAGGGCACTATGGCTACACCTTC

J: TRBJ1-2
size: NA
V: TRBV27
D: NA
CDR3: CASSLSSGTAYGYTF
DNA: TGTGCCAGCAGTTTATCGTCCGGGACTGCCTATGGCTACACCTTC

J: TRBJ2-1
size: NA
V: TRBV6-4
D: NA
CDR3: CASRRIPGHFDEQFF
DNA: TGTGCCAGCCGGCGAATCCCGGGACACTTTGATGAGCAGTTCTTC